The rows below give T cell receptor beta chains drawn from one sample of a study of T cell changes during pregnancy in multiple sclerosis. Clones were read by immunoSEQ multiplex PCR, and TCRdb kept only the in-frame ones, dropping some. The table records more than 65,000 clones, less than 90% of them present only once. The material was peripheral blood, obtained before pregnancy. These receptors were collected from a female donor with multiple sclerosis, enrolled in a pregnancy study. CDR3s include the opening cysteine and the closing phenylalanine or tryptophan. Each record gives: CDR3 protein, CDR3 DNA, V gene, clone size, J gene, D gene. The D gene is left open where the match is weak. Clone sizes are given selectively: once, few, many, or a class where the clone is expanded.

CDR3: CASSEQGAEAFF; DNA: TGTGCCAGCAGTGAGCAGGGGGCTGAAGCTTTCTTT; V: TRBV2; size: few; J: TRBJ1-1; D: TRBD1
CDR3: CASKGGAGYGYTF; DNA: TGTGCCTCAAAGGGGGGGGCAGGCTATGGCTACACCTTC; V: TRBV2; size: .; J: TRBJ1-2; D: .
CDR3: CASSLGPGTNYGYTF; DNA: TGTGCCAGCAGCTTGGGGCCAGGGACTAACTATGGCTACACCTTC; V: TRBV7-6; size: .; J: TRBJ1-2; D: .
CDR3: CASSPSTNTEAFF; DNA: TGTGCCAGCAGCCCCTCTACTAACACTGAAGCTTTCTTT; V: TRBV7-3; size: once; J: TRBJ1-1; D: .
CDR3: CASSQDLVHTDTQYF; DNA: TGTGCCAGCAGCCAAGATTTAGTCCACACAGATACGCAGTATTTT; V: TRBV4-2; size: .; J: TRBJ2-3; D: .
CDR3: CASSKATGWSFGAFF; DNA: TGTGCCAGCAGCAAAGCCACCGGGTGGTCGTTTGGAGCTTTCTTT; V: TRBV21-1; size: few; J: TRBJ1-1; D: .
CDR3: CASSQGLAGGNEQFF; DNA: TGCGCCAGCAGCCAAGGACTAGCGGGGGGCAATGAGCAGTTCTTC; V: TRBV4-3; size: .; J: TRBJ2-1; D: TRBD2
CDR3: CASSSTGYDQPQHF; DNA: TGTGCCAGCAGTTCTACAGGGTATGATCAGCCCCAGCATTTT; V: TRBV6-6; size: .; J: TRBJ1-5; D: .
CDR3: CASSLVGFRGALYEQFF; DNA: TGTGCCAGCAGCTTAGTCGGTTTTCGGGGGGCCTTGTATGAGCAGTTCTTC; V: TRBV7-2; size: .; J: TRBJ2-1; D: .
CDR3: CASSLQYSSYNEQFF; DNA: TGTGCCAGCAGTCTACAGTACAGCTCCTACAATGAGCAGTTCTTC; V: TRBV27; size: .; J: TRBJ2-1; D: .
CDR3: CASSPGGWPDRNTEAFF; DNA: TGTGCCAGCAGCCCGGGAGGATGGCCAGACAGGAACACTGAAGCTTTCTTT; V: TRBV5-8; size: .; J: TRBJ1-1; D: .
CDR3: CASSRERVRTPGNTIYF; DNA: TGTGCCAGCAGCCGGGAGCGTGTTAGGACACCTGGAAACACCATATATTTT; V: TRBV7-8; size: once; J: TRBJ1-3; D: .
CDR3: CASSLGRTDYSNQPQHF; DNA: TGTGCCAGCAGCTTAGGCCGGACAGACTATAGCAATCAGCCCCAGCATTTT; V: TRBV7-2; size: .; J: TRBJ1-5; D: .
CDR3: CASRSGLQETQYF; DNA: TGTGCAAGTCGCTCCGGACTGCAAGAGACCCAGTACTTC; V: TRBV12-2; size: .; J: TRBJ2-5; D: .
CDR3: CASSLYRGAIRNTEAFF; DNA: TGTGCCAGCAGTTTATACAGGGGGGCCATAAGGAACACTGAAGCTTTCTTT; V: TRBV27; size: .; J: TRBJ1-1; D: TRBD1
CDR3: CATSTRLAGDIQYF; DNA: TGTGCCACCAGCACCCGTTTGGCCGGAGACATTCAGTACTTC; V: TRBV15; size: .; J: TRBJ2-4; D: .
CDR3: CASGFDRTGGSYEQYF; DNA: TGTGCTAGTGGTTTCGATCGGACAGGGGGCAGCTACGAGCAGTACTTC; V: TRBV12-5; size: .; J: TRBJ2-7; D: TRBD1
CDR3: CASSQRMGQGFNEQFF; DNA: TGTGCCAGCAGCCAAAGAATGGGACAGGGTTTCAATGAGCAGTTCTTC; V: TRBV11-2; size: .; J: TRBJ2-1; D: TRBD1
CDR3: CASSVAGTSGGISTDTQYF; DNA: TGTGCCAGCAGCGTAGCAGGTACAAGCGGGGGAATCAGCACAGATACGCAGTATTTT; V: TRBV9; size: .; J: TRBJ2-3; D: TRBD2
CDR3: CASSLVYTGDEAFF; DNA: TGTGCCAGCAGCTTGGTATATACGGGGGACGAAGCTTTCTTT; V: TRBV5-6; size: .; J: TRBJ1-1; D: .
CDR3: CASSPGLALNEQFF; DNA: TGTGCCAGCAGCCCGGGACTAGCGCTCAATGAGCAGTTCTTC; V: TRBV13; size: once; J: TRBJ2-1; D: TRBD2
CDR3: CASSDPGQGGRYGYTF; DNA: TGTGCCAGCAGCGATCCGGGACAGGGAGGTCGTTATGGCTACACCTTC; V: TRBV11-2; size: .; J: TRBJ1-2; D: TRBD1
CDR3: CASSIGGQGYQPQHF; DNA: TGTGCCAGTAGTATAGGAGGACAGGGATATCAGCCCCAGCATTTT; V: TRBV19; size: .; J: TRBJ1-5; D: TRBD1
CDR3: CASSQERTSTEQFF; DNA: TGCGCCAGCAGCCAAGAGAGGACTAGCACTGAGCAGTTCTTC; V: TRBV4-3; size: .; J: TRBJ2-1; D: TRBD2
CDR3: CASSLGLGGDAHEQYF; DNA: TGCGCCAGCAGCTTGGGTCTAGGGGGGGATGCCCACGAGCAGTACTTC; V: TRBV5-1; size: once; J: TRBJ2-7; D: .
CDR3: CASSADPRPSPLHF; DNA: TGTGCCAGCAGCGCAGACCCCAGGCCTTCACCCCTCCACTTT; V: TRBV7-9; size: .; J: TRBJ1-6; D: .
CDR3: CASSSDSHEQYF; DNA: TGTGCCAGCAGCTCGGACAGCCACGAGCAGTACTTC; V: TRBV7-2; size: .; J: TRBJ2-7; D: .
CDR3: CASSPSTTRELFF; DNA: TGTGCCAGCAGCCCGAGCACTACGAGGGAGCTGTTTTTT; V: TRBV7-9; size: .; J: TRBJ2-2; D: .
CDR3: CASRGQSAHGYTF; DNA: TGTGCCAGTAGAGGACAGAGTGCCCATGGCTACACCTTC; V: TRBV19; size: once; J: TRBJ1-2; D: .
CDR3: CASSPPSRGASYGYTF; DNA: TGTGCCAGCTCACCACCGTCCAGGGGCGCTTCCTATGGCTACACCTTC; V: TRBV18; size: few; J: TRBJ1-2; D: .
CDR3: CASSPDNTDTQYF; DNA: TGCGCCAGCAGCCCGGACAACACAGATACGCAGTATTTT; V: TRBV5-1; size: .; J: TRBJ2-3; D: .
CDR3: CASSQEPSGGREQFF; DNA: TGCGCCAGCAGCCAAGAGCCTAGCGGGGGGCGAGAGCAGTTCTTC; V: TRBV4-1; size: .; J: TRBJ2-1; D: TRBD2
CDR3: CASSPGTSGRSSYNEQFF; DNA: TGCGCCAGCAGCCCCGGGACTAGCGGGAGGAGCTCCTACAATGAGCAGTTCTTC; V: TRBV5-1; size: .; J: TRBJ2-1; D: TRBD2
CDR3: CASSPGLGQYF; DNA: TGTGCCAGCAGTCCGGGACTCGGCCAGTACTTC; V: TRBV28; size: .; J: TRBJ2-4; D: .